This TCR beta chain is from a study of regulatory T cells in long-lasting Graves disease. The V gene end was trimmed by 0 bases and the J gene end by 0 bases; junction bases not matched to a gene: 12. Germline CDR1 reads SGDLS; CDR2 reads YYNGEE. The CDR3 sequence is 19 residues long. Assembly of TCR beta libraries relied on iRepertoire HTBI primers together with Arm-PCR of CDR3 regions. TCRdb passed the multiplex PCR reads through MiXCR, listing each CDR3 protein once. The sample yields roughly 560,000 distinct CDR3 sequences, about 11% seen once. Time point: newly diagnosed GD, antithyroid drugs for less than 3 months. Scientists built the TCR library using RNA that was extracted from PBMCs. American Thyroid Association guidelines defined Graves' disease diagnosis. There are many counts of this clonotype. This same sample was also taken into another study, of T cells in Graves' hyperthyroidism and ophthalmopathy.

The input for sequencing was peripheral blood mononuclear cells (PBMCs), taken at new diagnosis, from a patient treated with antithyroid drugs. The TCR originated in a woman in her twenties or thirties with Graves disease. The V and J genes are TRBV9 and TRBJ2-1; 7 nucleotides agree with TRBD2. The CDR3 bases are TGTGCCAGCAGCGTAGGGACGGGAGGCGGTTACAGCTCCTACAATGAGCAGTTCTTC. Amino acid sequence: CASSVGTGGGYSSYNEQFF. The variable domain in full, completed from reference TRBV9 and TRBJ2-1, reads DSGVTQTPKHLITATGQRVTLRCSPRSGDLSVYWYQQSLDQGLQFLIQYYNGEERAKGNILERFSAQQFPDLHSELNLSSLELGDSALYFCASSVGTGGGYSSYNEQFFGPGTRLTVL.